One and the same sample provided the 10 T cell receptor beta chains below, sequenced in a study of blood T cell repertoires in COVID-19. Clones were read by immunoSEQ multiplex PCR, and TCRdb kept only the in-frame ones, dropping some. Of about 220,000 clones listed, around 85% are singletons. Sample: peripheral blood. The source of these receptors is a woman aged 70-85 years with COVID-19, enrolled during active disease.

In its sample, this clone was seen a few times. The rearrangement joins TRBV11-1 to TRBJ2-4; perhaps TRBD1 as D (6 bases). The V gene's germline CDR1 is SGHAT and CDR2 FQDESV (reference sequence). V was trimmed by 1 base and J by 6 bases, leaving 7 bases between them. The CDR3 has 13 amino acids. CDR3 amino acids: CASSLEDRNIQYF. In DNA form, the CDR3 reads TGTGCCAGCAGCTTAGAGGACAGAAACATTCAGTACTTC.

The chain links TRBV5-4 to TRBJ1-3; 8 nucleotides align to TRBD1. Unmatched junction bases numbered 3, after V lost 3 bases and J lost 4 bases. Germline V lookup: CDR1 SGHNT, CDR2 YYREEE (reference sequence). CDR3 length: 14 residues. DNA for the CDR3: TGTGCCAGCAGCTATGGACAGGGAGGAAACACCATATATTTT. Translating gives CASSYGQGGNTIYF.

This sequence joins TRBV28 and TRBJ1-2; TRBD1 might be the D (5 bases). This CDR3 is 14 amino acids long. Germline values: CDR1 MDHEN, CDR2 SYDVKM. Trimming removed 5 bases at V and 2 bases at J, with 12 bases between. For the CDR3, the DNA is TGTGCCAGCAGTGTTGGCAGGGCAAACTATGGCTACACCTTC. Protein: CASSVGRANYGYTF.

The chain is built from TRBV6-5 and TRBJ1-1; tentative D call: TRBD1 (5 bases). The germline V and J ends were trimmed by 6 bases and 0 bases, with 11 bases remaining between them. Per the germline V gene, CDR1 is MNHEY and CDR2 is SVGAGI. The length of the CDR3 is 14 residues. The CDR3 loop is CASSLDTVNTEAFF. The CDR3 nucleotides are TGTGCCAGCAGCCTGGACACTGTGAACACTGAAGCTTTCTTT.

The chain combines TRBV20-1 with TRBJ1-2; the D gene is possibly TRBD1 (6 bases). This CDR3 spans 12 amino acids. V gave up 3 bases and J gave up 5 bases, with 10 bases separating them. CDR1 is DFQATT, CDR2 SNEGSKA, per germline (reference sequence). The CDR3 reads CSASRTAYGYTF. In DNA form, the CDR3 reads TGCAGTGCTAGTCGGACAGCATATGGCTACACCTTC.

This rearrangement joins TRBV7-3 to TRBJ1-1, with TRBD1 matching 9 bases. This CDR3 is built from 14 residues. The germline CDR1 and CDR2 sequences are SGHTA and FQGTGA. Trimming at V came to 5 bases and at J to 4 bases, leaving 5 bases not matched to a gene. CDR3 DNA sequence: TGTGCCAGCAGCCAGAACAGGGGGCTCACTGAAGCTTTCTTT. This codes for CASSQNRGLTEAFF.

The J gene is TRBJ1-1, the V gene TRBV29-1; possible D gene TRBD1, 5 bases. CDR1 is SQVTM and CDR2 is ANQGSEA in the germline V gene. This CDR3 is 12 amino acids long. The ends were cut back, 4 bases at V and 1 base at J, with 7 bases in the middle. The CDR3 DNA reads TGCAGCGTTGCAGGGCCGAACACTGAAGCTTTCTTT. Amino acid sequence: CSVAGPNTEAFF.

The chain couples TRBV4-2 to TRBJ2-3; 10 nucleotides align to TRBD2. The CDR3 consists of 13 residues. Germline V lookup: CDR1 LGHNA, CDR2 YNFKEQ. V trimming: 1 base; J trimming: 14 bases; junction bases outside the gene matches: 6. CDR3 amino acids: CASSQALAGERYF. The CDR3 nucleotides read TGTGCCAGCAGCCAAGCCCTAGCGGGAGAAAGGTATTTT.

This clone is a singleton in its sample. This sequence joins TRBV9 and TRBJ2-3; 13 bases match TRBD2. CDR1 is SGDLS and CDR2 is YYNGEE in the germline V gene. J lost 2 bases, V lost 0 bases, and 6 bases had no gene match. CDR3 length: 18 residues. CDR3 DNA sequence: TGTGCCAGCAGCGTAGGGACTAGCGGGAGTTCGAACACAGATACGCAGTATTTT. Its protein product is CASSVGTSGSSNTDTQYF.

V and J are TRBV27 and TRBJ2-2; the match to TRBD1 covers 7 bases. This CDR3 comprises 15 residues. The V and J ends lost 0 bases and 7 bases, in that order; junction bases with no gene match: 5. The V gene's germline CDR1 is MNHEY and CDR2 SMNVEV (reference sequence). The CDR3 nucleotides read TGTGCCAGCAGTTTATCCACAGGGGCGGGCGGGGAGCTGTTTTTT. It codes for CASSLSTGAGGELFF.